The clone carrying this T cell receptor beta chain was observed at least ten times. What it recognizes is unknown. RNA transcripts served as the template for amplifying TCR beta CDR3 regions. An initial round of RT-PCR targeting the TCR CDR3 relied on the HTBI primer set. TCRdb re-analysed the multiplex PCR reads in MiXCR, keeping a single row per CDR3 protein. Found here are hundreds of thousands of distinct CDR3 sequences, less than 15% of them singletons; the top ten hold about a tenth. The sample comes from a study of T cells in Graves' hyperthyroidism and ophthalmopathy. The study, taken as a whole, reports: Most expanded thyroid clonotypes above 0.001 also appeared in blood.

Sequencing was done on a sample of blood. The origin of this receptor is a woman younger than 35 with Graves' hyperthyroidism.

CDR3 in DNA: TGTGCCAGCAGCCAAGGGAGGGCCCGCTCCTACAATGAGCAGTTCTTC. Its protein product is CASSQGRARSYNEQFF. V is TRBV3-1 and J is TRBJ2-1, with D possibly TRBD2 on 6 matching bases. The CDR3 extends over 16 amino acids. From germline, CDR1 is LGHDT and CDR2 YNNKEL (reference sequence). V dropped 1 base and J dropped 0 bases, with 10 bases sitting between them.